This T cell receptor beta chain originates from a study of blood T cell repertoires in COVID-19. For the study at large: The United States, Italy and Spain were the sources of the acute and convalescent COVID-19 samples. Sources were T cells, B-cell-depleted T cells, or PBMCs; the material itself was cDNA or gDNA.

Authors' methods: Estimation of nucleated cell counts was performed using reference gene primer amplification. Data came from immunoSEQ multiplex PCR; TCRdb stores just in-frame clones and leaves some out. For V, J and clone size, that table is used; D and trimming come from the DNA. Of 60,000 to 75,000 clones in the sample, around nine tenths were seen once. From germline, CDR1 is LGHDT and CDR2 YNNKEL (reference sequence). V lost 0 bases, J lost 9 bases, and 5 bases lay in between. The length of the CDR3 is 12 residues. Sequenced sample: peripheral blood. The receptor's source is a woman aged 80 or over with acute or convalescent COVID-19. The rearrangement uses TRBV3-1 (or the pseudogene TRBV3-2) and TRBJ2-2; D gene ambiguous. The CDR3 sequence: CASSQEGRELFF. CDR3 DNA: TGTGCCAGCAGCCAAGAGGGCCGGGAGCTGTTTTTT.